This T cell receptor (beta chain) appears in the sequencing data of a study of blood T cell repertoires in COVID-19. How the authors handled the data: Nucleated cell counts were estimated from reference gene primer amplification. The data were produced by immunoSEQ multiplex PCR, yet TCRdb's version contains in-frame clones alone and is incomplete. V and J calls and clone size are as listed in that table; D and trimming were resolved from the DNA. This sample has about 200,000 clones; 80% to 90% occur once, and the top ten carry 5% to 6.5%. This CDR3 has 13 amino acids. V gave up 5 bases and J gave up 3 bases, with 9 bases separating them. The germline CDR1 and CDR2 sequences are MDHEN and SYDVKM.

V gene TRBV28 combines with J gene TRBJ2-3; perhaps TRBD1 as D (7 bases). The source material was peripheral blood. The source is a man at least 80 years old with acute or convalescent COVID-19. The CDR3 reads CASSAGGTDTQYF. CDR3 bases: TGTGCCAGCAGTGCAGGGGGGACAGATACGCAGTATTTT.